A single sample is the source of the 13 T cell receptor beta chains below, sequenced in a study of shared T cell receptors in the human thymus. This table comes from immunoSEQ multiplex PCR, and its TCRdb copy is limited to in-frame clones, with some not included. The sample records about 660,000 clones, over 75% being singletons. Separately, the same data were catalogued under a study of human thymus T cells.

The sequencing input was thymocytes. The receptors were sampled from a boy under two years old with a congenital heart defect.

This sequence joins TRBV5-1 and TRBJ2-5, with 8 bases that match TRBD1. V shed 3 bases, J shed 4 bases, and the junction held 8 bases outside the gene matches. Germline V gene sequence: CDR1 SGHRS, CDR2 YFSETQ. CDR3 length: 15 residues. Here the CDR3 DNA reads TGCGCCAGCAGCTCAACCGCAGGGGGCGGAGAGACCCAGTACTTC. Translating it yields CASSSTAGGGETQYF.

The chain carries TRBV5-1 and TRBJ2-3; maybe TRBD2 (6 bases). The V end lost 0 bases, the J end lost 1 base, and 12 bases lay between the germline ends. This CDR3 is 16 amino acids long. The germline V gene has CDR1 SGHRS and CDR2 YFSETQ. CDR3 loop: CASSLGRGIGTDTQYF. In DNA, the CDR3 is TGCGCCAGCAGCTTGGGACGCGGGATTGGCACAGATACGCAGTATTTT. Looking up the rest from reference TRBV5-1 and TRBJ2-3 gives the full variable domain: KAGVTQTPRYLIKTRGQQVTLSCSPISGHRSVSWYQQTPGQGLQFLFEYFSETQRNKGNFPGRFSGRQFSNSRSEMNVSTLELGDSALYLCASSLGRGIGTDTQYFGPGTRLTVL.

In DNA, the CDR3 is TGTGCCAGCAGCACGGGACTAGCGGGGGGGCCCATGAATGAGCAGTTCTTC. Protein: CASSTGLAGGPMNEQFF. The chain uses TRBV5-4 and TRBJ2-1, with 16 bases fitting TRBD2. Trimming removed 4 bases from V and 7 bases from J; junction bases left unmatched: 8. Germline values: CDR1 SGHNT, CDR2 YYREEE (reference sequence). The CDR3 runs 17 residues.

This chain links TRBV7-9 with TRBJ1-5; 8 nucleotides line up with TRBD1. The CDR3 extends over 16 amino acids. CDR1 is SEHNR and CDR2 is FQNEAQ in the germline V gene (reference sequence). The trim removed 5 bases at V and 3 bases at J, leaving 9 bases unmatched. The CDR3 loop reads CASSRTGSGPNQPQHF. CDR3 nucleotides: TGTGCCAGCAGCCGGACAGGGAGTGGTCCCAATCAGCCCCAGCATTTT.

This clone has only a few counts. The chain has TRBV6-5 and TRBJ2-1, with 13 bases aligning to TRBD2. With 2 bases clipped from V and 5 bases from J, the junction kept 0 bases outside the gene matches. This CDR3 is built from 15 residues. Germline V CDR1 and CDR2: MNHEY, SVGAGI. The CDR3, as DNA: TGTGCCAGCAGTTACGGGACTAGCGGGGACAATGAGCAGTTCTTC. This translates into CASSYGTSGDNEQFF.

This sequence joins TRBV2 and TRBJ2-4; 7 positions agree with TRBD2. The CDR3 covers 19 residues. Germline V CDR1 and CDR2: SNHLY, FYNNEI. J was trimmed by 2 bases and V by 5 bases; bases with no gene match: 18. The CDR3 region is CASSPPGLRALRTKNIQYF. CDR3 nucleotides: TGTGCCAGCAGTCCCCCGGGACTAAGGGCATTAAGGACCAAAAACATTCAGTACTTC.

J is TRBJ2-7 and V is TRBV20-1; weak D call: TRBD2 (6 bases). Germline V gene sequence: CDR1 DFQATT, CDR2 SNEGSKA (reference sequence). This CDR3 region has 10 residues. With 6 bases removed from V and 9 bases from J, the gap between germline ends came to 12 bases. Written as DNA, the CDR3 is TGCAGTGCAACCCCGGAGGGGCAGTACTTC. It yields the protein CSATPEGQYF.

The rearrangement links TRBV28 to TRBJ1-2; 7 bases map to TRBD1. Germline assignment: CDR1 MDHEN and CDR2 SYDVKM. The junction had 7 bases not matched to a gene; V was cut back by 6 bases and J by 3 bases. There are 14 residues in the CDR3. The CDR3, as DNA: TGTGCCAGCAGCACCCTACAGGGGTACTATGGCTACACCTTC. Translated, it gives CASSTLQGYYGYTF.

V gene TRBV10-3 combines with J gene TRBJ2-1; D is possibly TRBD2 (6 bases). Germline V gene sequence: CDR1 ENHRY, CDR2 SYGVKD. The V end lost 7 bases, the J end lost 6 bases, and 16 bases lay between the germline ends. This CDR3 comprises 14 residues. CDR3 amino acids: CAIMRTGDLNEQFF. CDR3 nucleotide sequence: TGTGCCATCATGCGAACGGGGGACCTCAATGAGCAGTTCTTC.

CDR3 bases: TGTGCCAGCAGTGACCCACTAGCGGGGTTCACAGATACGCAGTATTTT. Protein: CASSDPLAGFTDTQYF. The gene calls are TRBV6-1 and TRBJ2-3, with 10 bases aligning to TRBD2. CDR1 is MNHNS, CDR2 SASEGT, per germline. This CDR3 has 16 residues. V was clipped by 3 bases and J by 2 bases; unmatched bases: 5.

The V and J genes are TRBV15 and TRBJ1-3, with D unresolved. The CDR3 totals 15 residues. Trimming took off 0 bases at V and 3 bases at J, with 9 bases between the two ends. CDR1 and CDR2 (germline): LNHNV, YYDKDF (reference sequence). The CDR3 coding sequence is TGTGCCACCAGCAGAGATACAGTTGATGGAAACACCATATATTTT. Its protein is CATSRDTVDGNTIYF.

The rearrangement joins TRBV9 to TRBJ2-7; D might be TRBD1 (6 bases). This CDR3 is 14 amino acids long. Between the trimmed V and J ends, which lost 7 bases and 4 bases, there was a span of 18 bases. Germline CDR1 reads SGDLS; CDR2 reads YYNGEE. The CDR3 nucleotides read TGTGCCAGCGGGAAATCCGGGACACCATACGAGCAGTACTTC. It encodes CASGKSGTPYEQYF.

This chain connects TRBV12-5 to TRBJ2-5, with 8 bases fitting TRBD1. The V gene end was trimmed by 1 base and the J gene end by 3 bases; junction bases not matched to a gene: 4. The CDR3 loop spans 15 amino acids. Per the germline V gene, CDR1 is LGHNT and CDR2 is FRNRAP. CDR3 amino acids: CASGLETGAKETQYF. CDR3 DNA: TGTGCTAGTGGTTTGGAGACAGGGGCAAAAGAGACCCAGTACTTC.